What follows describes a single TCR beta chain. This clonotype was detected only a few times. Which antigen it targets is not known. Base qualities were left out, and no much larger clone turns up one base away. This sample is part of a study of response to subunit inactivated influenza vaccine (dated by TCRdb to the late 2010s). Describing the broader study: To follow how T cells responded to a trivalent subunit inactivated influenza vaccine, the researchers relied on deep quantitative profiling of the T cell receptor repertoire. Study-level results and caveats: It was suggested by the authors that each seasonal influenza vaccination may recruit only a limited number of new T cells.

Via the germline V gene, CDR1 is MGHRA and CDR2 YSYEKL. The CDR3 covers 16 residues, taking in both the cysteine and the phenylalanine. Only the CDR3 DNA is retained, 48 bases long and in frame from the first base. From V the trimming removes 0 bases and from J it removes 5 bases, while the gene matches leave 8 bases of the junction unaccounted for. The library was generated by RT-PCR. Instrument used: Illumina HiSeq 2500. The public reads were reprocessed in TCRdb via fastp at Q25 and MiXCR, keeping in-frame beta chains. Each entry is one CDR3 protein sequence, shown with its most common DNA and genes. This sample holds hundreds of thousands of distinct CDR3 sequences; 15% to 19% were observed only once. The top ten clones comprise around a tenth of the sample.

The chain joins TRBV4-1 to TRBJ1-1; 8 bases in the junction line up with TRBD1. The TCR sequence derives from a man in his fifties who received an inactivated influenza vaccine. Donor details come from another sample of the same person, matched by shared clones. The specimen was PBMCs from blood, collected 12 days after vaccination. The CDR3 sequence is CASSQDGQGGRTEAFF. The sequence in DNA is TGCGCCAGCAGCCAAGACGGACAGGGAGGTCGTACTGAAGCTTTCTTT.